Listed below are T cell receptor beta chains from one sample, sequenced in a study of T cell responses to AZD1222 COVID-19 vaccine. Data came from immunoSEQ multiplex PCR; TCRdb stores just in-frame clones and leaves some out. The sample lists 200,000 to 250,000 clones, 93% seen once, with around 1% in the top ten. This material consisted of peripheral blood, taken on day 0 of MenACWY control vaccination. Every receptor here comes from an adult in good health. CDR3s include the opening cysteine and the closing phenylalanine or tryptophan. A D gene is named only where the DNA matches it firmly. For some rows the clone size is stated as once, few or many, or as a class when expanded; others skip it.

>-|TRBJ1-4|-|TRBV18
TGTGCCAGCTCACCAGGACAGTTAGCAAATGAAAAACTGTTTTTT
CASSPGQLANEKLFF
>-|TRBJ2-2|-|TRBV7-9
TGTGCCAGCAGCTTAGTCCAGGGGAACACCGGGGAGCTGTTTTTT
CASSLVQGNTGELFF
>-|TRBJ2-7|-|TRBV2
TGTGCCTGGACTCGGTCGCAGACCTACGAGCAGTACTTC
CAWTRSQTYEQYF
>-|TRBJ1-2|-|TRBV6-5
TGTGCCAGCAGTTACGGGATGCAGGGTGCGGGCTATGGCTACACCTTC
CASSYGMQGAGYGYTF
>TRBD1|TRBJ2-6|-|TRBV28
TGTGCCAGCAGCACAGGGGTTTGGGGGGCCAACGTCCTGACTTTC
CASSTGVWGANVLTF
>-|TRBJ1-2|-|TRBV7-9
TGTGCCAGCAGCGCCTCACAGATAGATGGCTACACCTTC
CASSASQIDGYTF
>-|TRBJ2-1|-|TRBV4-2
TGTGCCAGCAGCCAAGATTTGGTAGCGCGAAATGAGCAGTTCTTC
CASSQDLVARNEQFF
>-|TRBJ1-2|-|TRBV7-2
TGTGCCAGCAGCACCGCTCAGACCCGCTATGGCTACACCTTC
CASSTAQTRYGYTF
>-|TRBJ1-6|-|TRBV3-1/TRBV3-2
TGTGCCAGCAGCCTCGGGACGGCTTCACCCCTCCACTTT
CASSLGTASPLHF
>-|TRBJ1-2|-|TRBV28
TGTGCCACTTATGGGGCTTTGAACCACTATGGCTACACCTTC
CATYGALNHYGYTF
>-|TRBJ1-6|-|TRBV27
TGTGCCAGCAGTCCTGGACCGGGTTCACCCCTCCACTTT
CASSPGPGSPLHF
>-|TRBJ2-4|-|TRBV6-1
TGTGCCAGCAGTGGGACCCAAACAGGGCGGGTAGCCAAAAACATTCAGTACTTC
CASSGTQTGRVAKNIQYF
>-|TRBJ1-5|-|TRBV28
TGTGCCACTTTCCGGGTTTTCGGGGGACGAAATCAGCCCCAGCATTTT
CATFRVFGGRNQPQHF
>-|TRBJ1-5|-|TRBV3-1/TRBV3-2
TGTGCCAGCAGCCAAGAATGGGGCCCCAATCAGCCCCAGCATTTT
CASSQEWGPNQPQHF
>TRBD1|TRBJ1-1|-|TRBV28
TGTGCCAGCAGGTACTCCGGGACAGGGAACACTGAAGCTTTCTTT
CASRYSGTGNTEAFF
>-|TRBJ1-2|few|TRBV6-5
TGTGCCAGCAGTTACACCTGGAGTGCGAACTATGGCTACACCTTC
CASSYTWSANYGYTF
>-|TRBJ2-1|once|TRBV5-1
TGCGCCAGCAGCTTGGTGACTGCAGACTACAATGAGCAGTTCTTC
CASSLVTADYNEQFF
>-|TRBJ1-1|-|TRBV19
TGTGCCAGTAGCCACCTTGGAGTGGGTCTGGAAAACACTGAAGCTTTCTTT
CASSHLGVGLENTEAFF
>TRBD1|TRBJ2-7|-|TRBV19
TGTGCCAGTATGGAGGCGGGACAGGGCTTCTACGAGCAGTACTTC
CASMEAGQGFYEQYF
>TRBD2|TRBJ2-3|-|TRBV11-2
TGTGCCAGCAGCTCGGTAGCGGGGGGCACAGATACGCAGTATTTT
CASSSVAGGTDTQYF
>-|TRBJ2-3|-|TRBV5-1
TGCGCCAGCAGCTTTGGGCAGGGGTCCACAGATACGCAGTATTTT
CASSFGQGSTDTQYF
>TRBD2|TRBJ2-7|-|TRBV27
TGTGCCAGCAGTTCCGCCGGGGGGAGCTCCTACGAGCAGTACTTC
CASSSAGGSSYEQYF
>TRBD1|TRBJ2-3|-|TRBV25-1
TGTGCCAGCAGCTCGGACAGGGTTTTGACAGATACGCAGTATTTT
CASSSDRVLTDTQYF
>TRBD1|TRBJ1-1|-|TRBV7-9
TGTGCCAGCAGCTCACTTAAGGACAGGCCCCACACTGAAGCTTTCTTT
CASSSLKDRPHTEAFF
>-|TRBJ1-5|-|TRBV28
TGTGCCAGCAGTTTATGGGGGGGCGGAATGGGCAATCAGCCCCAGCATTTT
CASSLWGGGMGNQPQHF
>-|TRBJ2-4|-|TRBV4-1
TGCGCCAGCAGCCAAGAGGTTTCAGGTTTAGCCAAAAACATTCAGTACTTC
CASSQEVSGLAKNIQYF
>-|TRBJ1-4|-|TRBV19
TGTGCCAGTACCGCGGCCAATGAAAAACTGTTTTTT
CASTAANEKLFF
>-|TRBJ1-5|-|TRBV2
TGTGCCAGCGCTGCGCAAGGGGTTCAGCCCCAGCATTTT
CASAAQGVQPQHF
>-|TRBJ2-3|-|TRBV5-1
TGCGCCAGCAAACCGGGACCTGTCTCAGATACGCAGTATTTT
CASKPGPVSDTQYF
>-|TRBJ2-3|once|TRBV19
TGTGCCAGTAGTATCTGGGGACTCACAGATACGCAGTATTTT
CASSIWGLTDTQYF
>-|TRBJ1-2|-|TRBV5-6
TGTGCCAGCAGCTTGGCCGGGGCGCCTAAGGGCTATGGCTACACCTTC
CASSLAGAPKGYGYTF
>TRBD1|TRBJ1-6|-|TRBV30
TGTGCCTGGAACCCGGGACAGGGGGTCTATAATTCACCCCTCCACTTT
CAWNPGQGVYNSPLHF
>-|TRBJ2-1|-|TRBV11-1
TGTGCCAGCAGCTTAGACGGGGGTTCATACAATGAGCAGTTCTTC
CASSLDGGSYNEQFF
>-|TRBJ1-4|-|TRBV4-3
TGCGCCAGCAGCCAAGGGGTAGGGAACGAAAAACTGTTTTTT
CASSQGVGNEKLFF
>-|TRBJ1-2|-|TRBV13
TGTGCCAGCAGCTTAGAAAAGATCCCTAACTATGGCTACACCTTC
CASSLEKIPNYGYTF
>-|TRBJ1-2|-|TRBV19
TGTGCCAGTAGTATCGCCGCTACACTCAACTATGGCTACACCTTC
CASSIAATLNYGYTF
>-|TRBJ2-7|once|TRBV21-1
TGTGCCAGCAGCAACGGACTAGCGGGGGCATATCCGTACTTC
CASSNGLAGAYPYF
>TRBD1|TRBJ2-2|-|TRBV15
TGTGCCACCAGCTCCCCACGAGCGACAGGGCGCGGCGGGGAGCTGTTTTTT
CATSSPRATGRGGELFF
>-|TRBJ1-6|-|TRBV7-6
TGTGCCAGCAGCCTTGAAGGGGGAAGCTCCTATAATTCACCCCTCCACTTT
CASSLEGGSSYNSPLHF
>TRBD1|TRBJ1-5|-|TRBV2
TGTGCCAGCAGGTTTCGGGGACAGGGGATAGGGTATAGCAATCAGCCCCAGCATTTT
CASRFRGQGIGYSNQPQHF
>TRBD2|TRBJ2-5|few|TRBV29-1
TGCAGCGTCCTGGACCCTAGCGGTCGAGGGACCCAGTACTTC
CSVLDPSGRGTQYF
>-|TRBJ1-3|-|TRBV6-5
TGTGCCAGCAGTTACTCCGACTCTGGAAACACCATATATTTT
CASSYSDSGNTIYF
>-|TRBJ2-5|-|TRBV12-3/TRBV12-4
TGTGCCACCAGGCAGGGAGACCAAGAGACCCAGTACTTC
CATRQGDQETQYF
>-|TRBJ1-2|-|TRBV12-3/TRBV12-4
TGTGCCAGCAGTTCCTCGAACTATGGCTACACCTTC
CASSSSNYGYTF
>TRBD1|TRBJ1-1|-|TRBV10-3
TGTGCCATCAGAGACAGGGGCGGGAACACTGAAGCTTTCTTT
CAIRDRGGNTEAFF
>-|TRBJ2-2|once|TRBV3-1/TRBV3-2
TGTGCCAGCAGCCAATGGCGCGACACCGGGGAGCTGTTTTTT
CASSQWRDTGELFF
>-|TRBJ1-4|-|TRBV6-5
TGTGCCAGCAGTTACTCGGACACCAGCAATGAAAAACTGTTTTTT
CASSYSDTSNEKLFF
>-|TRBJ1-4|-|TRBV7-2
TGTGCCAGCAGCTTAGGGGGGGTAACTAATGAAAAACTGTTTTTT
CASSLGGVTNEKLFF
>-|TRBJ1-5|-|TRBV28
TGTGCCAGCAGTCTTCGTCAGGGCGGGGATCAGCCCCAGCATTTT
CASSLRQGGDQPQHF
>TRBD1|TRBJ1-1|-|TRBV30
TGTGCCTGGGATGCGTGGGGACAGGGGAACACTGAAGCTTTCTTT
CAWDAWGQGNTEAFF
>-|TRBJ1-1|-|TRBV6-2/TRBV6-3
TGTGCCAGCCGCCCCCAGCGGGGTGTGAACACTGAAGCTTTCTTT
CASRPQRGVNTEAFF
>-|TRBJ1-2|-|TRBV7-9
TGTGCCAGCAGCTTAGTCGGGGGGCGCCCCTATGGCTACACCTTC
CASSLVGGRPYGYTF
>TRBD1|TRBJ1-1|-|TRBV7-9
TGTGCCAGCAGCTACGAGGACAGGGGTTTCCCTGAAGCTTTCTTT
CASSYEDRGFPEAFF
>TRBD2|TRBJ2-7|-|TRBV5-1
TGCGCCAGCAGCTGGACTAGCGGGGGGGGCTACGAGCAGTACTTC
CASSWTSGGGYEQYF
>-|TRBJ1-2|-|TRBV7-9
TGTGCCAGCAGCTTAAACGGTCGGGGCTACACCTTC
CASSLNGRGYTF
>-|TRBJ1-5|-|TRBV28
TGTGCCAGCAGTTTATCTGGGCAGCCCCAGCATTTT
CASSLSGQPQHF
>-|TRBJ1-2|few|TRBV25-1
TGTGCCAGCAGTGTTACAATTGGGAGTGGCTACACCTTC
CASSVTIGSGYTF
>-|TRBJ1-2|-|TRBV2
TGTGCCAGCAACCCGGGGGGATTCAACTATGGCTACACCTTC
CASNPGGFNYGYTF